This is a list of T cell receptor beta chains from one sample in a study of CD8 T cells in Susac syndrome. One entry per CDR3 protein, called by TCRdb with MiXCR from the immunoSEQ multiplex PCR reads. The sample gives around 130,000 distinct CDR3 sequences, around 85% of which show up once; roughly 0.53% is in the top ten. The material sequenced was CD8+ T cells from PBMCs. All receptors derive from a human donor with multiple sclerosis. Both conserved end residues are part of each CDR3. Each record gives: V gene, clone size, J gene, D gene, CDR3 DNA, CDR3 protein. The D gene is left open where the match is weak. Not every row has a clone size; where given, it reads once, few, many or a size class.

V: TRBV6-1; size: few; J: TRBJ1-1; D: -; DNA: TGTGCCAGCAGTCAGGCCAGGTTGAACACTGAAGCTTTCTTT; CDR3: CASSQARLNTEAFF
V: TRBV14; size: -; J: TRBJ1-6; D: -; DNA: TGCGCCAGCAGCCAAGACCATGGGGGCGCGATACGTTCACCCCTCCACTTT; CDR3: CASSQDHGGAIRSPLHF
V: TRBV7-8; size: -; J: TRBJ1-2; D: -; DNA: TGTGCCAGCAGCCTCCTGGACAGCAGTAACTACTATGGCTACACCTTC; CDR3: CASSLLDSSNYYGYTF
V: TRBV11-2; size: -; J: TRBJ2-1; D: -; DNA: TGTGCCAGCAGCCAGATGCTAACGGGATGGCCGGAGGGGCAGTTCTTC; CDR3: CASSQMLTGWPEGQFF
V: TRBV27; size: -; J: TRBJ2-1; D: TRBD2; DNA: TGTGCCAGCAGTTTGGATTCGGGAGGGTACAATGAGCAGTTCTTC; CDR3: CASSLDSGGYNEQFF
V: TRBV28; size: -; J: TRBJ2-5; D: -; DNA: TGTGCCAGCAGTTTCTTCTTGGACATTATCGAGACCCAGTACTTC; CDR3: CASSFFLDIIETQYF
V: TRBV12-3/TRBV12-4; size: -; J: TRBJ1-2; D: -; DNA: TGTGCCAGCAGTTTAAGTCTCCCCGTGGACAGCTCCTATGGCTACACCTTC; CDR3: CASSLSLPVDSSYGYTF
V: TRBV6-2/TRBV6-3; size: -; J: TRBJ2-2; D: -; DNA: TGTGCCAGCAGTTACCCCGTTGATCTCACCGGGGAGCTGTTTTTT; CDR3: CASSYPVDLTGELFF
V: TRBV12-3/TRBV12-4; size: few; J: TRBJ2-3; D: TRBD2; DNA: TGTGCCAGCAGCCCGGGAGGAGATACGCAGTATTTT; CDR3: CASSPGGDTQYF
V: TRBV24-1; size: -; J: TRBJ1-5; D: -; DNA: TGTGCCACCAGTGAGACGGGTGTTCAGCCCCAGCATTTT; CDR3: CATSETGVQPQHF
V: TRBV2; size: -; J: TRBJ2-3; D: -; DNA: TGTGCCACCCGGACAGCTTCTAGCACAGATACGCAGTATTTT; CDR3: CATRTASSTDTQYF
V: TRBV19; size: -; J: TRBJ2-1; D: -; DNA: TGTGCCAGTAGTACCCCGACAGACAATGAGCAGTTCTTC; CDR3: CASSTPTDNEQFF
V: TRBV13; size: -; J: TRBJ1-2; D: -; DNA: TGTGCCAGCAGCTCAATCGGGCAGGTTCTTCATGGCTACACCTTC; CDR3: CASSSIGQVLHGYTF
V: TRBV7-2; size: -; J: TRBJ1-5; D: -; DNA: TGTGCCAGCAGCTTATTGGGCGGGGGCCATAGCAATCAGCCCCAGCATTTT; CDR3: CASSLLGGGHSNQPQHF
V: TRBV2; size: -; J: TRBJ2-7; D: -; DNA: TGTGCCAGCAGTGAACTTCCCGGGGCAGAGGGGTACGAGCAGTACTTC; CDR3: CASSELPGAEGYEQYF
V: TRBV7-9; size: -; J: TRBJ2-3; D: -; DNA: TGTGCCAACAGCTCGGGCCGGGACAGCACAGATACGCAGTATTTT; CDR3: CANSSGRDSTDTQYF
V: TRBV7-8; size: -; J: TRBJ1-2; D: TRBD1; DNA: TGTGCCAGCAGCTCAGGGGGTTATTATGGCTACACCTTC; CDR3: CASSSGGYYGYTF
V: TRBV6-1; size: -; J: TRBJ1-1; D: -; DNA: TGTGCCAGCAGTTCGGCGGCTGAAGCTTTCTTT; CDR3: CASSSAAEAFF
V: TRBV10-3; size: -; J: TRBJ1-1; D: -; DNA: TGTGCCATCAGTGAGGGGATGAACACTGAAGCTTTCTTT; CDR3: CAISEGMNTEAFF
V: TRBV2; size: -; J: TRBJ2-1; D: TRBD2; DNA: TGTGCCAGCAGTGAAGCGGGGCGGGGGGGCCTAAATGAGCAGTTCTTC; CDR3: CASSEAGRGGLNEQFF
V: TRBV25-1; size: -; J: TRBJ1-5; D: -; DNA: TGTGCCAGCAGTGAATATGAGAGCAATCAGCCCCAGCATTTT; CDR3: CASSEYESNQPQHF
V: TRBV5-1; size: few; J: TRBJ2-7; D: -; DNA: TGCGCCAGCAGTTTGGGGCAGATAAACGAGCAGTACTTC; CDR3: CASSLGQINEQYF
V: TRBV6-5; size: -; J: TRBJ2-3; D: -; DNA: TGTGCCAGCAGTTCATCGGCTAGCGAATCCACAGATACGCAGTATTTT; CDR3: CASSSSASESTDTQYF
V: TRBV7-9; size: few; J: TRBJ1-4; D: TRBD1; DNA: TGTGCCAGCAGCCTTACAGGGGGAGAAAAACTGTTTTTT; CDR3: CASSLTGGEKLFF
V: TRBV5-4; size: -; J: TRBJ1-6; D: -; DNA: TGTGCCAGCCGAGGAGAGCCTCCGACCTATAATTCACCCCTCCACTTT; CDR3: CASRGEPPTYNSPLHF
V: TRBV19; size: once; J: TRBJ1-5; D: -; DNA: TGTGCCAGTAGTATCGACACTAGCAATCAGCCCCAGCATTTT; CDR3: CASSIDTSNQPQHF